This TCR beta chain is drawn from a study of Ad26.COV2.S vaccination and SARS-CoV-2 variants. The trim removed 1 base at V and 6 bases at J, leaving 5 bases unmatched. The CDR3 has 15 residues. Germline values: CDR1 LGHNA, CDR2 YNFKEQ. The treatment here: about 20 received Ad26.COV2.S at low or high dose, single or two shots; about 5 received placebo; per-sample allocation not given. Sampling took place 63 days after the first vaccine or placebo injection. The data were produced by immunoSEQ multiplex PCR, yet TCRdb's version contains in-frame clones alone and is incomplete. The sample contains some 300,000 clones, 86% of which appear only once.

This sequence joins TRBV4-2 and TRBJ2-2; TRBD1 aligns across 7 bases. The specimen was peripheral blood, collected in a trial of Ad26.COV2.S vaccine versus placebo. This clonotype was sampled from a person between 18 and 65 years old who received the Ad26.COV2.S COVID-19 vaccine or a placebo. CDR3 in amino acids: CASSQAGGEAGELFF. The CDR3 region has the DNA TGTGCCAGCAGCCAAGCAGGGGGAGAAGCCGGGGAGCTGTTTTTT.